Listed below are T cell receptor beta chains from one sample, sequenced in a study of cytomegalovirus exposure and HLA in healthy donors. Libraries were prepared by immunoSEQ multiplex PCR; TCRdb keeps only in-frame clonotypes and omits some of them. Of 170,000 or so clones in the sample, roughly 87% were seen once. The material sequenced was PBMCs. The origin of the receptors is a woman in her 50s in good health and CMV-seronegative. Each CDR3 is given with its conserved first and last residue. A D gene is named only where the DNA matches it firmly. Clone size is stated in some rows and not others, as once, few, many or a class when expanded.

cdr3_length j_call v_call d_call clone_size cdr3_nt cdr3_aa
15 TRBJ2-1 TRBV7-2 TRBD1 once TGTGCCAGCAGCTCCTTAGGGACAGGGAGCTATGAGCAGTTCTTC CASSSLGTGSYEQFF
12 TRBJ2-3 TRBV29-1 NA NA TGCAGCGTTGAGAAACCTGGAGGGGCGCAGTATTTT CSVEKPGGAQYF
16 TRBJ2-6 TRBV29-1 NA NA TGCAGCGTTGAAGCAGGGTTTAGCTCTGGGGCCAACGTCCTGACTTTC CSVEAGFSSGANVLTF
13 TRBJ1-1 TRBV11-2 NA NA TGTGCCAGCAGCCCTTCGGCGGGAGTCGAATCTTTCTTT CASSPSAGVESFF
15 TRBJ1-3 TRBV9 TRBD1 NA TGTGCCAGCACCGGACAGGGGGCGCGGGGAAACACCATATATTTT CASTGQGARGNTIYF
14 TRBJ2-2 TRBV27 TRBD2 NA TGTGTCAGCAGTTTTTGGCGGGAGCACGGGGAGCTGTTTTTT CVSSFWREHGELFF
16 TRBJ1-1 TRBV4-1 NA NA TGCGCCAGCAGCCGAGAACTCAGGGCCGGGAACACTGAAGCTTTCTTT CASSRELRAGNTEAFF
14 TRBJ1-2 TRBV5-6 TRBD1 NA TGTGCCAGCAGCTCAAGGGGGCATTACTATGGCTACACCTTC CASSSRGHYYGYTF
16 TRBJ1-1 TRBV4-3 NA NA TGCGCCAGCAGCCAAGATTCATGGGGGCCCGGCACTGAAGCTTTCTTT CASSQDSWGPGTEAFF
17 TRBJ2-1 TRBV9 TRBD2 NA TGTGCCAGCAGCGTATATCCCCTCGCAGCGGGAGGGGTGGAGCAGTTCTTC CASSVYPLAAGGVEQFF
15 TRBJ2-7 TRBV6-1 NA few TGTGCCAGCAGTGAAGTGGCCGTCAACGCCTACGAGCAGTACTTC CASSEVAVNAYEQYF
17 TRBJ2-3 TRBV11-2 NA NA TGTGCCAGCAGCCCCGTTCGAATGGGGGGGCGCACAGATACGCAGTATTTT CASSPVRMGGRTDTQYF
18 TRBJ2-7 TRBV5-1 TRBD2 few TGCGCCAGCAGCTCCGGACTAGCGGGAGTCTCGGGTTCCTACGAGCAGTACTTC CASSSGLAGVSGSYEQYF
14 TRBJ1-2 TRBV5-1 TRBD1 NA TGCGCCAGCAGCTTGGGACAGGGGGTCTATGGCTACACCTTC CASSLGQGVYGYTF
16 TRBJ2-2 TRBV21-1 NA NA TGTGCCAGCAGCTCAAGAGGTAGGACAGGGGCCGGGGAGCTGTTTTTT CASSSRGRTGAGELFF
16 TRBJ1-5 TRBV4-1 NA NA TGCGCCAGCAGCCGGGGGATACCAGGGGGCAATCAGCCCCAGCATTTT CASSRGIPGGNQPQHF
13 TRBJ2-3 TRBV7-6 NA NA TGTGCCAGCAGCTTCGGCGGCACGAATACGCAGTATTTT CASSFGGTNTQYF
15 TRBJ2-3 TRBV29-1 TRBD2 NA TGCAGCGTTATAACACCGGGGACTAAATCAGATACGCAGTATTTT CSVITPGTKSDTQYF
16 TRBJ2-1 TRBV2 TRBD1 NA TGTGCCAGCAGTGCGCTGGGACAGGGAAATTCCAATGAGCAGTTCTTC CASSALGQGNSNEQFF
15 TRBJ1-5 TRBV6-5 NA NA TGTGCCAGCAGTTACGGAACAGGACCCAATCAGCCCCAGCATTTT CASSYGTGPNQPQHF
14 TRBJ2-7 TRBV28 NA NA TGTGCCAGCACCCCACTGGGACAATCCTACGAGCAGTACTTC CASTPLGQSYEQYF
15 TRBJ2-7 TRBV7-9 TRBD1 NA TGTGCCAGCAGCTCCCGACAGGGGGCGTTGGACGAGCAGTACTTC CASSSRQGALDEQYF
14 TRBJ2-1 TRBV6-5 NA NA TGTGCCAGCAGTTGGGGACGGGACACAAATGAGCAGTTCTTC CASSWGRDTNEQFF
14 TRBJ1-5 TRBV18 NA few TGTGCCAGCTCACCACAGGGGGGCAATCAGCCCCAGCATTTT CASSPQGGNQPQHF
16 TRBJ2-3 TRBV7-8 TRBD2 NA TGTGCCAGCAGCTTCCGACTAGCGGGACGCACAGATACGCAGTATTTT CASSFRLAGRTDTQYF
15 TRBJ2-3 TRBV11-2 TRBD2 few TGTGCCAGCAGGGTCGCTAGCGGAAGCACAGATACGCAGTATTTT CASRVASGSTDTQYF
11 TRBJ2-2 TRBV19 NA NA TGTGCCAGTACCGCGGGCGGGGAGCTGTTTTTT CASTAGGELFF
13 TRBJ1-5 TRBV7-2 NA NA TGTGCCAGCAGCTTACAGGGGCCTCAGCCCCAGCATTTT CASSLQGPQPQHF
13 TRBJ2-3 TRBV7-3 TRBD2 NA TGTGCCAGCAGCTTAGGGAGGGATGATACGCAGTATTTT CASSLGRDDTQYF
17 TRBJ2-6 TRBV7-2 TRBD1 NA TGTGCCAGCAGCCCGGGACAGGTCGCAACAGGGGCCAACGTCCTGACTTTC CASSPGQVATGANVLTF
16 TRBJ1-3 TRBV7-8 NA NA TGTGCCAGCAGCCTACGACAGTTCCCCTCTGGAAACACCATATATTTT CASSLRQFPSGNTIYF
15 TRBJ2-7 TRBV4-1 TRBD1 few TGCGCCAGCAGCCAAGGACAGGGATTTTTCTACGAGCAGTACTTC CASSQGQGFFYEQYF
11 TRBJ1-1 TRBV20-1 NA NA TGCAGTGCTAGAGACGCAGGGGAGGCTTTCTTT CSARDAGEAFF
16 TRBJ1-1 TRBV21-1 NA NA TGTGCCAGCAGCCACGATCCCGCGGGGGTGAACACTGAAGCTTTCTTT CASSHDPAGVNTEAFF
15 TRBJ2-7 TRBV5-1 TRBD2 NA TGCGCCAGCAGCTTGGGCACTAGCGGGGTTCTCGAGCAGTACTTC CASSLGTSGVLEQYF
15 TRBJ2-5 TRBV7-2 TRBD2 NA TGTGCCAGCAGACTCTCGGGTAGCGGGGGAGAGACCCAGTACTTC CASRLSGSGGETQYF
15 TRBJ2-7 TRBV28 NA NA TGTGCCAGCAGTCTAGGGGGAGGGACCCTACGAGGGCAGTACTTC CASSLGGGTLRGQYF
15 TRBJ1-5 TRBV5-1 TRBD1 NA TGCGCCAGCAGCTTGCTAGGACAGGGCAATCAGCCCCAGCATTTT CASSLLGQGNQPQHF
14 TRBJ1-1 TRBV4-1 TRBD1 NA TGCGCCAGCAGCCAGCTAGGGACAGCGAAAGGCGCTTTCTTT CASSQLGTAKGAFF
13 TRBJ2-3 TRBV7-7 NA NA TGTGCCAGCAGCTTAGAAGTTCAGGGGACGCAGTATTTT CASSLEVQGTQYF
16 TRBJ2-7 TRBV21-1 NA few TGTGCCAGCAGATTAGGTAGGAGACAGGGGGCCTACGAGCAGTACTTC CASRLGRRQGAYEQYF
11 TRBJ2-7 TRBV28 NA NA TGTGCCAGCAGTTCCCTAGCCGAGCAGTACTTC CASSSLAEQYF